Listed below are T cell receptor beta chains from one sample, sequenced in a study of T cells after yellow fever vaccination. One entry per CDR3 protein, called by TCRdb with MiXCR from the 5' RACE reads. The sample lists some 120,000 distinct CDR3 sequences; 13% to 15% were seen once. The sample in question was CD8+ T cells sorted from PBMCs, obtained 5 days after the yellow fever booster vaccination. The receptors stem from a man aged 18 to 30 who received the YFV17D yellow fever vaccine. Each CDR3 is given with its conserved first and last residue. The order of the fields is D gene, clone size, V gene, J gene, CDR3 DNA, CDR3 protein. A D gene is named only where the DNA matches it firmly. Clone size is shown for a subset of rows, as once, few, many or a class of expanded clone.

.	few	TRBV5-1	TRBJ2-3	TGCGCCAGCAGCTTAGTCGGGGGCCAATCAGATACGCAGTATTTT	CASSLVGGQSDTQYF
TRBD2	few	TRBV7-6	TRBJ2-3	TGTGCCAGCAGCGTGTTAGCGGGGGGAGGGGTCACAGATACGCAGTATTTT	CASSVLAGGGVTDTQYF
.	.	TRBV6-2/TRBV6-3	TRBJ1-2	TGTGCCAGCAGCCAAGCCGGCTTCGGGGGCAACTATGGCTACACCTTC	CASSQAGFGGNYGYTF
TRBD2	.	TRBV12-3/TRBV12-4	TRBJ2-1	TGTGCCAGCAGCCCCGGGGGGGCTCACTACAATGAGCAGTTCTTC	CASSPGGAHYNEQFF
.	few	TRBV12-3/TRBV12-4	TRBJ2-5	TGTGCCAGCAGTCCCCAAAGGGGGGCCCAAGAGACCCAGTACTTC	CASSPQRGAQETQYF
.	few	TRBV18	TRBJ1-4	TGTGCCAGCTCACCTAACCGGCGGGCAACTAATGAAAAACTGTTTTTT	CASSPNRRATNEKLFF
.	.	TRBV12-3/TRBV12-4	TRBJ1-5	TGTGCCAGCAGCGACAGCAATAGCAATCAGCCCCAGCATTTT	CASSDSNSNQPQHF
.	.	TRBV5-4	TRBJ2-2	.	CASSFGTGITGELIF
.	many	TRBV4-2	TRBJ2-5	TGTGCCAGCAGCCCCTTAGCGGCCGAACAAGAGACCCAGTACTTC	CASSPLAAEQETQYF
.	few	TRBV9	TRBJ2-5	TGTGCCAGCAGCGTAGGAGGGTTTGGGGGCTACCAAGAGACCCAGTACTTC	CASSVGGFGGYQETQYF
.	.	TRBV6-1	TRBJ1-6	TGTGCCAGCAGTGAAGGGTCAACAGGCGGGGCACCCCTCCACTTT	CASSEGSTGGAPLHF
.	few	TRBV6-5	TRBJ2-5	TGTGCCAGCAGTGTTTCGCTCGCTGAGACCCAGTACTTC	CASSVSLAETQYF
.	few	TRBV6-5	TRBJ2-1	TGTGCCAGCCCGGGCGCGTGGGGACCAGGTAATGAGCAGTTCTTC	CASPGAWGPGNEQFF
.	few	TRBV7-9	TRBJ2-1	TGTGCCAGCAGTCTGACGACAGCGAGCTCCTACAATGAGCAGTTCTTC	CASSLTTASSYNEQFF
TRBD1	.	TRBV4-1	TRBJ1-5	TGCGCCAGCAGCCAAAAGGACAGGGTTAATCAGCCCCAGCATTTT	CASSQKDRVNQPQHF
.	.	TRBV6-1	TRBJ2-2	TGTGCCAGCAGTGAGGACAGCTGGAACACCGGGGAGCTGTTTTTT	CASSEDSWNTGELFF
TRBD1	.	TRBV7-8	TRBJ1-4	TGTGCCAGCAGCTTAGCGGGACAGATGGGGGTTAGACTGTTTTTT	CASSLAGQMGVRLFF
.	.	TRBV12-3/TRBV12-4	TRBJ1-1	TGTGCCAGCAGGTACGCCTCAGGGAACACTGAAGCTTTCTTT	CASRYASGNTEAFF
TRBD1	.	TRBV15	TRBJ1-4	TGTGCCACCAGCAGATACGACAGGGCCAATAAACTGTTTTTT	CATSRYDRANKLFF
.	.	TRBV30	TRBJ2-1	TGTGCCTGTATGACTAGCTCCTACAATGAGCAGTTCTTC	CACMTSSYNEQFF
.	few	TRBV19	TRBJ2-7	TGTGCCAGTAGTTCAGGGAAGGTCTACGAGCAGTACTTC	CASSSGKVYEQYF
.	.	TRBV7-2	TRBJ1-2	TGTGCCAGCAGCTTAGGTGGGGTATTTGCCTATGGCTACACCTTC	CASSLGGVFAYGYTF
TRBD1	few	TRBV30	TRBJ1-4	TGTGCCTGGGGGACAGGGGATAATGAAAAACTGTTTTTT	CAWGTGDNEKLFF
.	few	TRBV7-8	TRBJ1-2	TGTGCCAGCAGCTCAGGGCTGGGGGGCTACACCTTC	CASSSGLGGYTF
.	few	TRBV6-2/TRBV6-3	TRBJ2-6	TGTGCCAGCAGTTACTCTTTCGAAGCTGGGGCCAACGTCCTGACTTTC	CASSYSFEAGANVLTF
.	.	TRBV29-1	TRBJ2-7	TGCAGCGTTGAAGGAGGGACCCCCGGCGAGCAGTACTTC	CSVEGGTPGEQYF
.	.	TRBV19	TRBJ2-7	TGTGCCAGTAGTATCGGCCAGCTCTACGAGCAGTACTTC	CASSIGQLYEQYF
.	many	TRBV19	TRBJ1-1	TGTGCCAGTAGTTTAGGGGACACTGAAGCTTTCTTT	CASSLGDTEAFF
.	.	TRBV6-2/TRBV6-3	TRBJ1-2	TGTGCCAGCATCAGCACGGGAAAACCCACGGGGGCATATGGCTACACCTTC	CASISTGKPTGAYGYTF
.	.	TRBV12-3/TRBV12-4	TRBJ2-3	TGTGCCAGCAGTTTAGTAGCGGTCACAGATACGCAGTATTTT	CASSLVAVTDTQYF
.	few	TRBV5-5	TRBJ1-2	TGTGCCAGCAGCTTGTTAGTCGGGCATAACTATGGCTACACCTTC	CASSLLVGHNYGYTF
.	once	TRBV15	TRBJ2-5	TGTGCCACCAGCAGAGTTAGGGAAGAGACCCAGTACTTC	CATSRVREETQYF
TRBD2	.	TRBV15	TRBJ2-3	TGTGCCACCAGCAGTCTAATCGTGCGGGAGCGGGGCACAGATACGCAGTATTTT	CATSSLIVRERGTDTQYF
TRBD2	few	TRBV4-1	TRBJ2-3	TGCGCCAGCAGCGCCCAACTAGCGGGGGGCACAGATACGCAGTATTTT	CASSAQLAGGTDTQYF
.	.	TRBV27	TRBJ1-5	TGTGCCAGCAGTCTCTTGGGTATCGGCAATCAGCCCCAGCATTTT	CASSLLGIGNQPQHF
.	.	TRBV2	TRBJ2-6	TGTGCCAGCAACCAGGACGGAGAATCTGGGGCCAACGTCCTGACTTTC	CASNQDGESGANVLTF
.	few	TRBV11-1	TRBJ2-3	TGTGCCAGCAGCCGGTGGGCGGGGATTACAGATACGCAGTATTTT	CASSRWAGITDTQYF
.	.	TRBV5-1	TRBJ1-4	TGCGCCAGCAGCTCGACGGGCTCCGAAGGGGAAAAACTGTTTTTT	CASSSTGSEGEKLFF
.	.	TRBV6-5	TRBJ1-1	TGTGCCAGCAGTTACACCCGGGGGAACACTGAAGCTTTCTTT	CASSYTRGNTEAFF